A single sample gave rise to the 15 T cell receptor beta chains below, sequenced in a study of blood T cells in healthy people across ages. Sample-barcoded 5' priming and a J-beta primer mix drove a second PCR of roughly 7 to 11 cycles. TCRdb re-analysed the 5' RACE reads in MiXCR, keeping a single row per CDR3 protein. The sample records under 1 million distinct CDR3 sequences, around two fifths being singletons. Sequences were obtained from blood. These receptors all come from a man in his sixties in good health.

The chain combines TRBV11-2 with TRBJ2-5, with D perhaps matching TRBD1 (5 bases). This CDR3 is 17 amino acids long. The germline CDR1 and CDR2 sequences are SGHAT and FQNNGV. V was pared by 2 bases and J by 2 bases, with 18 bases between. CDR3 loop: CASSLMGPNGPQETQYF. The CDR3 DNA sequence: TGTGCCAGCAGCTTAATGGGGCCAAACGGGCCTCAAGAGACCCAGTACTTC.

This chain links TRBV15 with TRBJ1-2; no clear D gene. This CDR3 has 16 residues. CDR1 and CDR2 (germline): LNHNV, YYDKDF (reference sequence). V lost 3 bases, J lost 3 bases, and 17 bases lay in between. CDR3 nucleotides: TGTGCCACCAGCAGGGCAGGAGACGGTGTAGACTATGGCTACACCTTC. Encoded protein: CATSRAGDGVDYGYTF.

The chain employs TRBV15 and TRBJ2-1; maybe TRBD2 (5 bases). In germline, CDR1 is LNHNV, CDR2 YYDKDF (reference sequence). The CDR3 loop spans 15 amino acids. The V gene lost 2 bases and the J gene lost 10 bases, with 18 bases spanning the gap. DNA for the CDR3: TGTGCCACCAGCAGACGGGGATTCGCACAATGGGAGCAGTTCTTC. It codes for CATSRRGFAQWEQFF.

The chain combines TRBV6-2 or TRBV6-3 with TRBJ2-2, with D hard to call. The CDR3 spans 14 residues. Germline V gene data show CDR1 as MNHEY and CDR2 as SVGEGT. Trimming took 6 bases from V and 2 from J, leaving 10 bases between them. The CDR3 loop is CASRDRSNTGELFF. The CDR3 DNA sequence: TGTGCCAGCAGGGATCGGAGTAACACCGGGGAGCTGTTTTTT.

This clonotype was seen a few times. The genes are TRBV9 and TRBJ1-1, with unresolved D. The CDR3 totals 14 residues. Germline lookup yields CDR1 SGDLS and CDR2 YYNGEE. Between the trimmed V and J ends, which lost 3 bases and 0 bases, there was a span of 9 bases. This CDR3 is CASSGGTMNTEAFF. DNA of the CDR3: TGTGCCAGCAGCGGGGGAACCATGAACACTGAAGCTTTCTTT.

This rearrangement joins TRBV6-2 or TRBV6-3 to TRBJ2-5, with no clear D. The CDR3 consists of 14 residues. V shed 2 bases and J shed 5 bases, with 12 bases lying between them. Germline CDR1 MNHEY, CDR2 SVGEGT. The DNA for the CDR3 is TGTGCCAGCAGTTACCCACGATTTCCGGAGACCCAGTACTTC. Protein: CASSYPRFPETQYF.

The rearrangement links TRBV4-1 to TRBJ1-1; no reliable D call. CDR1 is MGHRA and CDR2 is YSYEKL in the germline V gene. The CDR3 consists of 14 residues. V was clipped by 3 bases and J by 1 base, with 9 bases between them. The CDR3: CASSHPTSNTEAFF. CDR3 nucleotide sequence: TGCGCCAGCAGCCACCCGACATCGAACACTGAAGCTTTCTTT.

V gene TRBV2 combines with J gene TRBJ1-5; D gene ambiguous. This CDR3 is 15 amino acids long. Germline values: CDR1 SNHLY, CDR2 FYNNEI. Trimming stripped 1 base from V and 0 bases from J, with 7 bases between. This CDR3 is CASSEGRYSNQPQHF. CDR3 in DNA: TGTGCCAGCAGTGAAGGCAGATATAGCAATCAGCCCCAGCATTTT.

This CDR3 is CASSLLGPQFRETQYF. CDR3 bases: TGTGCCAGCAGTCTTTTGGGGCCGCAGTTTCGAGAGACCCAGTACTTC. The V call is TRBV25-1, the J call TRBJ2-7; TRBD1 might be the D (5 bases). The better agreement between TRBJ2-5 and the DNA end casts doubt on the J call. The CDR3 loop spans 16 amino acids. The germline gives CDR1 MGHDK, CDR2 SYGVNS.

The rearrangement joins TRBV27 to TRBJ1-2; maybe TRBD1 (6 bases). Trimming cost V 5 bases and J 8 bases, with 18 bases left between them. CDR1 MNHEY and CDR2 SMNVEV come from the germline V gene (reference sequence). This CDR3 contains 14 residues. The CDR3 sequence: CASSPVYREVGYTF. The DNA for the CDR3 is TGTGCCAGCAGTCCCGTGTACAGGGAAGTGGGCTACACCTTC.

V usage is TRBV11-3 and J usage is TRBJ2-7; D is possibly TRBD1 or TRBD2 (5 bases each). Germline CDR1 and CDR2: SGHNT and YENEEA. Trimming removed 0 bases at V and 1 base at J, with 13 bases between. The length of the CDR3 is 16 residues. CDR3 amino acids: CASSLDSGTASYEQYF. The DNA for the CDR3 is TGTGCCAGCAGCTTAGATTCCGGGACGGCTTCCTACGAGCAGTACTTC. Full variable domain (remainder filled in from reference TRBV11-3 and TRBJ2-7): EAGVVQSPRYKIIEKKQPVAFWCNPISGHNTLYWYLQNLGQGPELLIRYENEEAVDDSQLPKDRFSAERLKGVDSTLKIQPAELGDSAVYLCASSLDSGTASYEQYFGPGTRLTVT.

This clonotype was observed a few times. The genes are TRBV20-1 and TRBJ2-1; D is perhaps TRBD2 (6 bases). The J call may be in error: the DNA end matches TRBJ2-7 better. Germline values: CDR1 DFQATT, CDR2 SNEGSKA (reference sequence). The CDR3 runs to 15 residues. This CDR3 reads CSAPRDLTSYNEQYF. The CDR3 region has the DNA TGCAGTGCGCCTCGGGACTTGACCTCCTACAATGAGCAGTACTTC.

This clonotype was observed a handful of times. The rearrangement links TRBV20-1 to TRBJ2-5; the match to TRBD2 covers 9 bases. This CDR3 is built from 15 residues. The junction had 7 bases not matched to a gene; V was cut back by 3 bases and J by 2 bases. Germline-derived CDR1 and CDR2 are DFQATT and SNEGSKA (reference sequence). The CDR3 region has the DNA TGCAGTGCTAGCCTGGGACTAGCAAAACAAGAGACCCAGTACTTC. It specifies CSASLGLAKQETQYF.

This clonotype has a count of ten or more. The chain joins TRBV20-1 to TRBJ2-7; tentative D call: TRBD2 (6 bases). The CDR3 length is 14 residues. V was shortened by 2 bases and J by 3 bases, with 14 bases between the two germline ends. CDR1 is DFQATT, CDR2 SNEGSKA, per germline (reference sequence). CDR3 region: CSARSLIGGYEQYF. CDR3 sequence (DNA): TGCAGTGCTAGATCACTTATCGGGGGCTACGAGCAGTACTTC.

The J gene is TRBJ1-2, the V gene TRBV7-2; 11 bases fit TRBD1. Looked up from germline, CDR1 is SGHTA and CDR2 is FQGNSA. Unmatched junction bases numbered 8, after V lost 4 bases and J lost 4 bases. This CDR3 is 16 amino acids long. DNA of the CDR3: TGTGCCAGCAGCTACGGACAGGGGGCTCGAGGCTATGGCTACACCTTC. It encodes CASSYGQGARGYGYTF.